The rows below give T cell receptor beta chains drawn from one sample of a study of CD8+ T cells in alopecia areata. This table comes from immunoSEQ multiplex PCR, and its TCRdb copy is limited to in-frame clones, with some not included. The sample yields around 86,000 clones, over 70% seen once. The sequenced sample was CD8+ T cells sorted from blood, obtained around week 42, from a patient treated with tofacitinib. The receptors were sampled from a human donor with alopecia areata. Both conserved end residues are part of each CDR3. D genes are given only for firm matches. Size is stated for part of the rows, as once, few or many counts, or as a class when the clone is expanded.

D	size	J	V	DNA	CDR3
-	-	TRBJ2-3	TRBV7-7	TGTGCCAGCAGCCCTTACGCGATCACAGATACGCAGTATTTT	CASSPYAITDTQYF
-	-	TRBJ1-2	TRBV30	TGTGCTCGCGAGGGGACGGGCGGCTACACCTTC	CAREGTGGYTF
TRBD1	once	TRBJ1-2	TRBV4-3	TGCGCCAGCAGCCAAGCACAGGGGGGGGATGGCTACACCTTC	CASSQAQGGDGYTF
-	-	TRBJ2-6	TRBV7-6	TGTGCCAGCAGCTTAGCACCCAGGGGGGCCCTCTCTGGGGCCAACGTCCTGACTTTC	CASSLAPRGALSGANVLTF
-	-	TRBJ2-5	TRBV5-6	TGTGCCAGCAGCTTCGGTGGTTCCGGGGAGACCCAGTACTTC	CASSFGGSGETQYF
-	-	TRBJ1-2	TRBV29-1	TGCAGCGTTGAACACAACTATGGCTACACCTTC	CSVEHNYGYTF
-	few	TRBJ1-1	TRBV19	TGTGCCAGTAGTCCGGGCACTGAAGCTTTCTTT	CASSPGTEAFF
-	-	TRBJ2-7	TRBV10-3	TGTGCCACCACCATGGGGCCCTACGAGCAGTACTTC	CATTMGPYEQYF
TRBD1	-	TRBJ1-2	TRBV9	TGTGCCAGCAGCGTAGGGGGGACAGACTTCTATGGCTACACCTTC	CASSVGGTDFYGYTF
TRBD1	-	TRBJ1-4	TRBV27	TGTGCCAAGAACAGGGGGACTAATGAAAAACTGTTTTTT	CAKNRGTNEKLFF